Shown below are 14 T cell receptor beta chains from a single sample sequenced in a study of T cell changes during pregnancy in multiple sclerosis. Assay used: immunoSEQ multiplex PCR; TCRdb lists only in-frame clones, some missing. The data show around 69,000 clones, roughly 88% seen once. The input for sequencing was peripheral blood, taken in the second trimester of pregnancy. The receptors derive from a female donor in good health, enrolled as a control in a pregnancy study.

This clone is a singleton in its sample. This rearrangement joins TRBV23-1 to TRBJ1-5; the D is unclear. TRBV23-1 falls under the ORF class, with uncertain function. V lost 5 bases and J 3 bases, leaving 20 bases between the germline ends. CDR3 length: 17 residues. CDR3 in amino acids: CASSDFVVLVVNQPQHF. The CDR3 DNA sequence: TGCGCCAGCAGTGATTTCGTCGTGTTAGTAGTCAATCAGCCCCAGCATTTT.

The sample holds one count of this clone. Distinct nucleotide sequences in the sample also encode this CDR3. The chain carries TRBV27 and TRBJ2-7; TRBD1 matches 7 bases. Losses at the gene ends were 1 base for V and 3 bases for J; bases not matched to a gene: 3. Germline V gives CDR1 MNHEY, CDR2 SMNVEV (reference sequence). The CDR3 spans 14 residues. The CDR3 nucleotides are TGTGCCAGCAGTTTATTCTCAGGGGGCTACGAGCAGTACTTC. This sequence encodes CASSLFSGGYEQYF.

V usage is TRBV13 and J usage is TRBJ1-5; tentative D call: TRBD1 (6 bases). Germline lookup yields CDR1 PRHDT and CDR2 FYEKMQ (reference sequence). V lost 4 bases and J lost 9, with 13 bases in between. This CDR3 comprises 13 residues. The CDR3 reads CASSSDRTGPQHF. CDR3 bases: TGTGCCAGCAGCTCGGACAGAACCGGGCCCCAGCATTTT.

The CDR3 spells CASSKGSSTDTQYF. In nucleotides, the CDR3 is TGTGCCAGCAGTAAGGGGTCGAGCACAGATACGCAGTATTTT. This chain links TRBV25-1 with TRBJ2-3; D perhaps matches TRBD1 (5 bases). This CDR3 has 14 residues. Trimming shortened V by 5 bases and J by 0 bases, and 9 bases separated the two germline ends. Germline CDR1 reads MGHDK; CDR2 reads SYGVNS.

This clone appeared once. This chain uses TRBV6-5 with TRBJ1-3; D remains unclear. Germline V gives CDR1 MNHEY, CDR2 SVGAGI. Trimming shortened V by 6 bases and J by 0 bases, and 6 bases separated the two germline ends. This CDR3 comprises 13 residues. CDR3 amino acids: CASSRSSGNTIYF. CDR3 DNA: TGTGCCAGCAGCCGTAGCTCTGGAAACACCATATATTTT.

The chain carries TRBV11-3 and TRBJ2-7; 9 bases align to TRBD2. Germline assignment: CDR1 SGHNT and CDR2 YENEEA. The CDR3 runs to 15 residues. The junction had 3 bases not matched to a gene; V was cut back by 3 bases and J by 0 bases. The CDR3 is CASSFGSGSSYEQYF. CDR3 nucleotide sequence: TGTGCCAGCAGCTTCGGTAGCGGGAGCTCCTACGAGCAGTACTTC.

This clone was seen a handful of times. The chain carries TRBV6-4 and TRBJ2-3; 9 positions agree with TRBD2. The CDR3 is 15 amino acids. J was trimmed by 0 bases and V by 4 bases; bases with no gene match: 2. Germline V gene data show CDR1 as MRHNA and CDR2 as SNTAGT. The CDR3 coding sequence is TGTGCCAGCAGTGCCACTAGCGGGAGCACAGATACGCAGTATTTT. Amino acids: CASSATSGSTDTQYF.

A note on this clone: This same CDR3 is encoded by further DNA sequences in the sample. The chain couples TRBV5-5 to TRBJ2-7; 9 nucleotides line up with TRBD1. The V gene's germline CDR1 is SGHKS and CDR2 YYEKEE (reference sequence). The CDR3 has 15 amino acids. The J segment lost 4 bases and the V segment lost 0 bases, leaving 5 bases of the junction unmatched. For the CDR3, the DNA is TGTGCCAGCAGCTTGGGGGGGGACAGGGCATACGAGCAGTACTTC. Translation gives CASSLGGDRAYEQYF.

This chain links TRBV29-1 with TRBJ2-3; unclear D gene. Trimming stripped 5 bases from V and 4 bases from J, with 7 bases between. This CDR3 has 11 residues. CDR1 SQVTM and CDR2 ANQGSEA come from the germline V gene. The CDR3 reads CSVLVADTQYF. The CDR3 DNA reads TGCAGCGTTCTAGTAGCAGATACGCAGTATTTT.

This rearrangement joins TRBV5-6 to TRBJ1-3; D is unresolved. Between the trimmed V and J ends, which lost 2 bases and 0 bases, there was a span of 6 bases. CDR1 SGHDT and CDR2 YYEEEE come from the germline V gene. The CDR3 length is 14 residues. The CDR3 DNA reads TGTGCCAGCAGCTTAGAGGGCTCTGGAAACACCATATATTTT. The encoded protein is CASSLEGSGNTIYF.

The genes are TRBV5-1 and TRBJ1-1; tentative D call: TRBD1 (6 bases). Trimming left V 4 bases short and J 4 bases short, with 14 bases between. The CDR3 totals 14 residues. Germline V gene lookup returns CDR1 SGHRS and CDR2 YFSETQ. The CDR3 region has the DNA TGCGCCAGCAGCCCGGGGGGCAGGGGCACTGAAGCTTTCTTT. Residues: CASSPGGRGTEAFF.

The rearrangement uses TRBV7-6 and TRBJ2-2, with a weak D call TRBD2 (7 bases). CDR1 is SGHVS and CDR2 is FNYEAQ in the germline V gene. The CDR3 is 14 amino acids. V gave up 3 bases and J gave up 7 bases, with 12 bases separating them. CDR3 residues: CASSFGGQGGELFF. The DNA for the CDR3 is TGTGCCAGCAGCTTCGGGGGGCAGGGCGGGGAGCTGTTTTTT.

The V gene is TRBV20-1, the J gene TRBJ2-2; 7 nucleotides agree with TRBD1. The CDR3 runs to 11 residues. Germline-derived CDR1 and CDR2 are DFQATT and SNEGSKA (reference sequence). V lost 6 bases and J lost 8; bases outside the gene matches: 3. The CDR3 DNA reads as TGCAGTGCCTCCAGGGGGGGGGAGCTGTTTTTT. It encodes CSASRGGELFF.

The chain has TRBV5-1 and TRBJ2-7; 9 nucleotides match TRBD1. The CDR3 loop spans 14 amino acids. Germline assignment: CDR1 SGHRS and CDR2 YFSETQ. V lost 4 bases and J lost 5; bases outside the gene matches: 7. The CDR3 spells CASSPGQGAHEQYF. In DNA form, the CDR3 reads TGCGCCAGCAGCCCGGGACAGGGAGCCCACGAGCAGTACTTC.